The clone carrying this T cell receptor (beta chain) appeared a few times. Via MiXCR, TCRdb re-called the 5' RACE reads, giving one row per CDR3 protein. Here the sample spans approximately 58,000 distinct CDR3 sequences, roughly 15% being singletons. This sample stems from a study of T cells of healthy individuals. Germline assignment: CDR1 SGHTA and CDR2 FQGNSA. This CDR3 comprises 13 residues. V lost 1 base and J 5 bases, leaving 8 bases between the germline ends. The V and J genes are TRBV7-2 and TRBJ1-1; no clear D gene. This receptor was taken from a human donor in good health. The CDR3: CASSLGGFTEAFF. The CDR3 bases are TGTGCCAGCAGCTTAGGAGGGTTTACTGAAGCTTTCTTT.